This T cell receptor (beta chain) stems from a study of beta chain features in type 1 diabetes. CDR1 and CDR2 (germline): SGHTA, FQGNSA. CDR3 size: 15 residues. The V and J ends lost 3 bases and 5 bases, in that order; junction bases with no gene match: 4. This clone was detected only a few times. TCRB transcripts that were expressed got sequenced, as all of the isolated RNA had been reverse transcribed. Assay used: immunoSEQ multiplex PCR; TCRdb lists only in-frame clones, some missing. The data show about 340,000 clones, 7.5% to 9% seen once. The chain recombines TRBV7-2 with TRBJ2-5, with 12 positions matching TRBD2. The TCR originated in a woman under 30 in good health. Specimen: central memory CD4+ T cells from blood. The CDR3 spells CASSFRTSGMETQYF. CDR3 sequence (DNA): TGTGCCAGCAGCTTTCGGACTAGCGGGATGGAGACCCAGTACTTC.